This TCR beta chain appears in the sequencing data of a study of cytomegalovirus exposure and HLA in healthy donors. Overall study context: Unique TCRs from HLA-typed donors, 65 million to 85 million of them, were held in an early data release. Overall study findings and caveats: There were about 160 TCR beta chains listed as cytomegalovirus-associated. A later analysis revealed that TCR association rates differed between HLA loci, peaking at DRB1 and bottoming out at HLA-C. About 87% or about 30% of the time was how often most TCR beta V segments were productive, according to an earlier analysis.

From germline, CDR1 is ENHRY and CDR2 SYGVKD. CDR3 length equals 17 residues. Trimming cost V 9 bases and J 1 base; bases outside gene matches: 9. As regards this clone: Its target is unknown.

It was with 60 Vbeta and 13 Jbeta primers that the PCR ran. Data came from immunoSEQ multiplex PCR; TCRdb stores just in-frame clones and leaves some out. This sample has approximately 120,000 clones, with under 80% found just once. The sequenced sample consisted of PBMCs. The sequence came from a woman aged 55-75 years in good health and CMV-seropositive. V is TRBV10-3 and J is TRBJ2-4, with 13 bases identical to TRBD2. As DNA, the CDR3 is TGTGCCATTTCTACTAGCGGGGGGGCAGTTGCCAAAAACATTCAGTACTTC. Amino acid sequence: CAISTSGGAVAKNIQYF.